In this sample, the clone carrying this TCR beta chain turned up a few times. Its antigen is as yet unknown. The record originates from a study of cytomegalovirus exposure and HLA in healthy donors. Study outcomes and limitations: Specificity of a few CMV-associated chains for CMV antigens was verified in vitro. There were some public TCRs occurring in many donors, but most TCR sequences were rare.

CDR3 length equals 12 residues. Germline lookup yields CDR1 MDHEN and CDR2 SYDVKM. After removal of 3 bases from V and 5 bases from J, the junction contained 0 bases not matched to a gene. The PCR contained 60 Vbeta and 13 Jbeta primers. TCRdb's table, derived via immunoSEQ multiplex PCR, lists solely in-frame clones and lacks some. The profile shows some 65,000 clones, more than 70% of them singletons. Sequenced sample: PBMCs. The TCR sequence derives from a woman between 40 and 50 years old in good health and CMV-seropositive. This chain connects TRBV28 to TRBJ1-2; 7 bases line up with TRBD1. The CDR3 region has the DNA TGTGCCAGCAGTTTGACAGGGTATGGCTACACCTTC. This gives the protein CASSLTGYGYTF.